This T cell receptor beta chain comes out of a study of blood T cell repertoires in COVID-19. Study-level background: The cDNA or gDNA used as material had been derived from T cells, B-cell-depleted T cells, or PBMCs.

Measured with immunoSEQ multiplex PCR; TCRdb has only the in-frame clones, and not every one. In the table there are 95,000 to 150,000 clones, 86% of which are singletons. The CDR3 has 15 amino acids. The V gene's germline CDR1 is MNHEY and CDR2 SVGAGI. Deletions cut 6 bases from V and 0 bases from J, with 12 bases between. Sequencing input: peripheral blood. This rearrangement joins TRBV6-5 to TRBJ1-3; D perhaps matches TRBD1 (5 bases). The sequence came from a man aged 40-55 years with acute or convalescent COVID-19. CDR3 in amino acids: CASSRPQASGNTIYF. The CDR3 nucleotides are TGTGCCAGCAGCCGCCCACAGGCCTCTGGAAACACCATATATTTT.